The clone carrying this T cell receptor delta chain was detected only a few times. TCRdb reran clone calling via CATT on the RT-PCR reads. Of some 2,500 delta-chain clones in the sample, roughly 20% were seen once. This entry comes from a study of gamma-delta T cells after stem cell transplantation. The CDR3 is 26 amino acids. CDR1 is TSWWSYY, CDR2 QGS, per germline. With 2 bases clipped from V and 7 bases from J, the junction kept 38 bases outside the gene matches. The chain links TRDV1 to TRDJ1; 12 bases match TRDD3. The sequence was obtained from a human donor. It is not recorded whose cells these are; they may come from a transplant donor. Specimen: gamma-delta T cells. The DNA of the CDR3 is TGTGCTCTTGGGGAATTGAAGGCACGGGACCCCTACACATCGTACTGGGGGATACTGGGGGAGTCTAAACTCATCTTT. The encoded protein is CALGELKARDPYTSYWGILGESKLIF.